This TCR beta chain was sequenced for a study of beta chain features in type 1 diabetes. Expressed TCRB transcripts got sequenced, as all isolated RNA was reverse transcribed. Generated by immunoSEQ multiplex PCR, the TCRdb table keeps only in-frame clones and is missing some. The table has fewer than 250,000 clones, over 65% seen once; the top ten hold 0.053%. The length of the CDR3 is 16 residues. V gave up 2 bases and J gave up 1 base; unmatched junction bases: 7. Germline CDR1 reads GTSNPN; CDR2 reads SVGIG (reference sequence). The V and J genes are TRBV30 and TRBJ2-2; 7 bases align to TRBD2. The sequenced sample consisted of naive CD4+ T cells from blood. The TCR originated in a man aged 25-45 years in good health. The DNA of the CDR3 is TGTGCCTGGAGTTCTCTAGCGGCTTGGAACACCGGGGAGCTGTTTTTT. It codes for CAWSSLAAWNTGELFF.